A selection of T cell receptor beta chains follows, all from one sample in a study of shared clonotypes between healthy human individuals. TCRdb's copy holds only in-frame clones and misses some; the assay was immunoSEQ multiplex PCR. The repertoire holds around 1.5 million clones, with 95% to 99% as singletons. Input material: naive CD4+ T cells sorted from blood. These receptors were obtained from a young man in good health. The CDR3 runs from the conserved cysteine through the conserved F or W. D genes are given only for firm matches.

V gene: TRBV9
D gene: NA
J gene: TRBJ2-1
CDR3 protein: CASSVSQDNEQFF
CDR3 DNA: TGTGCCAGCAGCGTCTCTCAGGACAATGAGCAGTTCTTC

V gene: TRBV4-2
D gene: TRBD2
J gene: TRBJ2-3
CDR3 protein: CASSQSAQTSGSRVTQYF
CDR3 DNA: TGTGCCAGCAGCCAATCGGCGCAGACTAGCGGGAGTAGGGTTACGCAGTATTTT

V gene: TRBV4-3
D gene: NA
J gene: TRBJ2-1
CDR3 protein: CASSQVQNNEQFF
CDR3 DNA: TGCGCCAGCAGCCAAGTGCAGAACAATGAGCAGTTCTTC

V gene: TRBV30
D gene: TRBD1
J gene: TRBJ1-1
CDR3 protein: CAWSRRTGGTEAFF
CDR3 DNA: TGTGCCTGGAGTCGGAGGACAGGGGGCACTGAAGCTTTCTTT

V gene: TRBV9
D gene: NA
J gene: TRBJ2-7
CDR3 protein: CASSPGHLPAYEQYF
CDR3 DNA: TGTGCCAGCTCCCCAGGTCACCTCCCCGCCTACGAGCAGTACTTC

V gene: TRBV11-1
D gene: NA
J gene: TRBJ2-7
CDR3 protein: CASSRGAYRIREQYF
CDR3 DNA: TGTGCCAGCAGTCGCGGGGCCTACAGGATCCGGGAGCAGTACTTC

V gene: TRBV29-1
D gene: TRBD1
J gene: TRBJ1-1
CDR3 protein: CSVEGQNHVTEAFF
CDR3 DNA: TGCAGCGTTGAGGGACAGAACCACGTCACTGAAGCTTTCTTT

V gene: TRBV20-1
D gene: NA
J gene: TRBJ1-2
CDR3 protein: CSGGGNYGYTF
CDR3 DNA: TGCAGTGGGGGCGGAAACTATGGCTACACCTTC

V gene: TRBV6-5
D gene: TRBD1
J gene: TRBJ2-7
CDR3 protein: CASSGTEATYEQYF
CDR3 DNA: TGTGCCAGCAGCGGGACAGAGGCGACCTACGAGCAGTACTTC

V gene: TRBV7-3
D gene: TRBD1
J gene: TRBJ2-7
CDR3 protein: CASSQGQGANEQYF
CDR3 DNA: TGTGCCAGCAGCCAAGGACAGGGGGCGAACGAGCAGTACTTC

V gene: TRBV25-1
D gene: NA
J gene: TRBJ2-7
CDR3 protein: CASSEFVGAGEQYF
CDR3 DNA: TGTGCCAGCAGTGAATTCGTGGGAGCAGGAGAGCAGTACTTC

V gene: TRBV29-1
D gene: TRBD1
J gene: TRBJ1-4
CDR3 protein: CSVGEGAEKLFF
CDR3 DNA: TGCAGCGTTGGCGAGGGGGCTGAAAAACTGTTTTTT